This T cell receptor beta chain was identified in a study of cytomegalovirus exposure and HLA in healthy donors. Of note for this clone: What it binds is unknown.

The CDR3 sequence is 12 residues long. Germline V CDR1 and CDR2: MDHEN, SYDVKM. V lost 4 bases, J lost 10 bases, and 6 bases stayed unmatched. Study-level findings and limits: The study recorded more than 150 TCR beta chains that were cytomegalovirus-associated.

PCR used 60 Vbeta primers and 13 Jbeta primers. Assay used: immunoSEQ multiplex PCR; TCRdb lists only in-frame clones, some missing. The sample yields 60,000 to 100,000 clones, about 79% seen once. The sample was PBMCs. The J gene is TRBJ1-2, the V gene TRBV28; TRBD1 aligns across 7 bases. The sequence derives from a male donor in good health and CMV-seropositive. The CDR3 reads CASSSSTGYYTF. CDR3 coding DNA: TGTGCCAGCAGTTCCTCGACAGGGTACTACACCTTC.